This T cell receptor beta chain comes out of a study of beta chain features in type 1 diabetes. Overall study findings and caveats: At VDJ recombination sites, type 1 diabetes patients had fewer insertions and more deleted nucleotides. Sequencing from cDNA could over-represent high-TCR-expressing cells. For Type 1 diabetes patients, all four CD4+ subsets carried TCRB CDR3s that were moderately but significantly shorter. It was not settled here whether HLA type affects TCRB rearrangement.

Of note for this clone: No antigen is known for it.

The investigators reverse transcribed all of the isolated RNA, so they sequenced expressed TCRB transcripts. Using immunoSEQ multiplex PCR, the repertoire was profiled, and TCRdb retains in-frame clones only, with some absent. The profile shows about 650,000 clones, around an eighth of them singletons. V dropped 6 bases and J dropped 7; count of bases not matched to a gene: 3. Per the germline V gene, CDR1 is LNHDA and CDR2 is SQIVND (reference sequence). There are 13 residues in the CDR3. The source is a man aged 25-45 years with type 1 diabetes. Sequencing used naive CD4+ T cells from blood. This chain uses TRBV19 with TRBJ1-5; 10 bases map to TRBD1. CDR3 loop: CASSGQGEQPQHF. CDR3 DNA sequence: TGTGCCAGTAGCGGACAGGGGGAACAGCCCCAGCATTTT.